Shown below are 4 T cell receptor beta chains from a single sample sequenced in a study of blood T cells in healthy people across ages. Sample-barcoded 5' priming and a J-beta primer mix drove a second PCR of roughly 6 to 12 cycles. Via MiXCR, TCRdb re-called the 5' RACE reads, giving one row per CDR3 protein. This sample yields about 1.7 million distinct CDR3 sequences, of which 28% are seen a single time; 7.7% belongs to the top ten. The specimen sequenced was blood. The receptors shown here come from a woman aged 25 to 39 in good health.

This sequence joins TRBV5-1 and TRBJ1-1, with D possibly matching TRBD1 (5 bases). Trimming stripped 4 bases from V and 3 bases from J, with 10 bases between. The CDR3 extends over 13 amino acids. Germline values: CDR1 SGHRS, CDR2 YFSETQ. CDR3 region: CASSRGADTEAFF. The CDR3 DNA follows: TGCGCCAGCAGCCGCGGGGCCGACACTGAAGCTTTCTTT.

CDR3 residues: CSARPPRAGREQFF. The CDR3 DNA sequence: TGCAGTGCTCGGCCTCCTAGAGCGGGGCGGGAGCAGTTCTTC. This rearrangement joins TRBV20-1 to TRBJ2-1; TRBD2 matches 7 bases. This CDR3 is built from 14 residues. V dropped 5 bases and J dropped 10; count of bases not matched to a gene: 14. CDR1 is DFQATT and CDR2 is SNEGSKA in the germline V gene (reference sequence).

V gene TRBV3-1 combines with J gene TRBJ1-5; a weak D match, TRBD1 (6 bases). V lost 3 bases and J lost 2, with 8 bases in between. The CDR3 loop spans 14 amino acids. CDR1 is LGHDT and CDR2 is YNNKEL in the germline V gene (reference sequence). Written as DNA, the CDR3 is TGTGCCAGCAGCCACAGGGGTCGCAATCAGCCCCAGCATTTT. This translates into CASSHRGRNQPQHF.

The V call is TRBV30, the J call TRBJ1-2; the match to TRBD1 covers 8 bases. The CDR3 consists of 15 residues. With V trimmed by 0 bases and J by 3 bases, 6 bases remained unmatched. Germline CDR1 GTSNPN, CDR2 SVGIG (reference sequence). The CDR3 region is CAWSVPGQVYYGYTF. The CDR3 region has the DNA TGTGCCTGGAGTGTACCGGGACAGGTGTACTATGGCTACACCTTC.